Many counts were recorded for the clone carrying this TCR beta chain. Its target is not known. This record belongs to a study of CD8 T cells in ankylosing spondylitis. Notes on the study in general: Disease-linked clones had a CD8+ phenotype and relatively low frequency in peripheral blood. Characteristic, it appeared, of ankylosing spondylitis blood was a TCR beta motif of about eight highly homologous variants. Some motif variants had been reported before (in reactive arthritis synovial fluid and blood). Within matched ankylosing spondylitis synovial fluid, disease-linked clones were reportedly significantly enriched.

Preparation of TCR beta libraries was done by quantitative 5'-RACE with molecular barcodes. TCRdb re-analysed the 5' RACE reads in MiXCR, keeping a single row per CDR3 protein. The table lists 450,000 to 550,000 distinct CDR3 sequences, approximately 5.3% of them singletons. This sequence originates from a male donor with ankylosing spondylitis. The sequenced material came from blood, either unsorted or a sorted T cell fraction (not recorded which).

The CDR3 nucleotides read TGTGCCAGCACTACAGGGGTTGACTATGGCTACACCTTC. Translated, it gives CASTTGVDYGYTF. The V gene is TRBV4-2, the J gene TRBJ1-2; 7 bases line up with TRBD1. V lost 7 bases to trimming and J lost 3 bases; unmatched junction nucleotides: 5. Germline CDR1 is LGHNA and CDR2 is YNFKEQ. The CDR3 totals 13 residues.